A selection of T cell receptor beta chains follows, all from one sample in a study of cytomegalovirus exposure and HLA in healthy donors. Libraries were prepared by immunoSEQ multiplex PCR; TCRdb keeps only in-frame clonotypes and omits some of them. This table has about 100,000 clones, about 95% appearing once. The sample taken for sequencing was PBMCs. The receptors come from a woman between 18 and 29 years old in good health and CMV-seronegative. Both conserved end residues are part of each CDR3. D genes are given only for firm matches.

len	v_gene	j_gene	d_gene	CDR3nt	CDR3aa
16	TRBV6-6	TRBJ2-7	-	TGTGCCAGCAGTTACTCGAGGCCAGGGATCCGCTACGAGCAGTACTTC	CASSYSRPGIRYEQYF
15	TRBV5-1	TRBJ2-3	TRBD1	TGCGCCAGCAGCCCTCAAGGACAGGTGACAGATACGCAGTATTTT	CASSPQGQVTDTQYF
14	TRBV7-2	TRBJ2-7	-	TGTGCCAGCAGCTTAGGTCCGGGGGCCTACGAGCAGTACTTC	CASSLGPGAYEQYF
16	TRBV5-8	TRBJ2-2	TRBD2	TGTGCCAGCAGTATACCCGGGACTAGCGGCTCCGGGGAGCTGTTTTTT	CASSIPGTSGSGELFF
20	TRBV11-3	TRBJ2-1	TRBD1	TGTGCCAGCAGCTTAGGGCCCCGTCCTGGGACAGGTCTGATGTACAATGAGCAGTTCTTC	CASSLGPRPGTGLMYNEQFF
13	TRBV4-1	TRBJ1-2	TRBD1	TGCGCCAGCAGCCAAGAACAGGGGGACGGCTACACCTTC	CASSQEQGDGYTF
16	TRBV9	TRBJ1-2	-	TGTGCCAGCAGCGTAGCGTCTGCAGGGGAGGGCTATGGCTACACCTTC	CASSVASAGEGYGYTF
16	TRBV7-6	TRBJ1-2	TRBD1	TGTGCCAGCAGCCGTAGTCCGGGACAGGGGTTCTATGGCTACACCTTC	CASSRSPGQGFYGYTF
16	TRBV4-1	TRBJ2-1	-	TGCGCCAGCAGCCAAGATCGGGTAGCAGTGAACAATGAGCAGTTCTTC	CASSQDRVAVNNEQFF
13	TRBV5-1	TRBJ2-7	TRBD2	TGCGCCAGCACGGGGACTAGCGGGTACGAGCAGTACTTC	CASTGTSGYEQYF
16	TRBV7-2	TRBJ1-2	TRBD1	TGTGCCAGCAGCTTAGGGGGGACAGGGGTTGACTATGGCTACACCTTC	CASSLGGTGVDYGYTF
14	TRBV6-6	TRBJ2-3	-	TGTGCCAGCAGAGAGGGGGGGAACACAGATACGCAGTATTTT	CASREGGNTDTQYF